The 29 T cell receptor beta chains given below trace back to one sample, sequenced in a study of OX40 agonist ivuxolimab in advanced cancers. Profiled with immunoSEQ multiplex PCR; TCRdb holds only in-frame clones, not every one. The table records tens of thousands of clones, roughly 79% of them present only once. This material consisted of CD4+ or CD8+ T cells sorted from blood, taken in a trial of the OX40 agonist ivuxolimab. Receptor source: an adult with an advanced solid tumor such as melanoma, head and neck, liver or kidney cancer.

As concerns this clone: The junction departs from the called germline gene at one end, perhaps through a read error. The chain has TRBV5-1 and TRBJ2-3, with D perhaps matching TRBD1 (6 bases). The CDR3 consists of 13 residues. Germline CDR1 SGHRS, CDR2 YFSETQ. CDR3 region: CASSSDSSDTQYF. CDR3 DNA sequence: TGTGCCAGCAGCTCGGACAGCTCAGATACGCAGTATTTT. The full variable domain, rest sourced from reference TRBV5-1 and TRBJ2-3, is KAGVTQTPRYLIKTRGQQVTLSCSPISGHRSVSWYQQTPGQGLQFLFEYFSETQRNKGNFPGRFSGRQFSNSRSEMNVSTLELGDSALYLCASSSDSSDTQYFGPGTRLTVL.

The chain links TRBV4-3 to TRBJ1-6, with 8 nucleotides matching TRBD1. The CDR3 contains 15 residues. Germline CDR1 is LGHNA and CDR2 is YSLEER. The V segment lost 4 bases and the J segment 6 bases; nucleotides outside the gene matches: 5. The CDR3 here is CASSRGRGPNSPLHF. The DNA for the CDR3 is TGCGCCAGCAGCCGAGGCAGGGGGCCTAATTCACCCCTCCACTTT.

The chain recombines TRBV28 with TRBJ1-4, with 10 bases lining up with TRBD1. Per the germline V gene, CDR1 is MDHEN and CDR2 is SYDVKM. V was clipped by 4 bases and J by 7 bases; unmatched bases: 3. This CDR3 has 14 amino acids. CDR3 residues: CASSSGTGVEKLFF. The DNA for the CDR3 is TGTGCCAGCAGTTCCGGGACAGGGGTTGAAAAACTGTTTTTT.

The rearrangement uses TRBV6-1 and TRBJ2-7; D gene unclear. The V end lost 8 bases, the J end lost 6 bases, and 14 bases lay between the germline ends. The CDR3 is 12 residues long. Germline CDR1 and CDR2: MNHNS and SASEGT. The CDR3 spells CASGYYVSEQYF. CDR3 in DNA: TGTGCCAGCGGATACTACGTGAGCGAGCAGTACTTC.

This clone showed up just a few times. The gene calls are TRBV28 and TRBJ2-7; 7 positions match TRBD2. CDR1 and CDR2 from the germline V gene are MDHEN and SYDVKM. V trimming: 4 bases; J trimming: 3 bases; junction bases outside the gene matches: 12. This CDR3 has 16 amino acids. The CDR3 is CASSSPVSGAFYEQYV. For the CDR3, the DNA is TGTGCCAGCAGTTCACCAGTAAGCGGGGCCTTCTACGAGCAGTACGTC.

V is TRBV4-3 and J is TRBJ1-1, with no clear D. CDR3 length equals 18 residues. V dropped 0 bases and J dropped 2 bases, with 19 bases sitting between them. Germline V gene data show CDR1 as LGHNA and CDR2 as YSLEER. CDR3 DNA sequence: TGCGCCAGCAGCCAAGATTCACAACCCACCCTAACTAACACTGAAGCTTTCTTT. Protein: CASSQDSQPTLTNTEAFF.

V gene TRBV7-2 combines with J gene TRBJ1-1; 7 bases line up with TRBD1. The germline CDR1 and CDR2 sequences are SGHTA and FQGNSA. J gave up 6 bases and V 4 bases, and 8 bases lay outside the gene matches. CDR3 length: 14 residues. The CDR3 here is CASSSRTGGPEAFF. The CDR3 coding sequence is TGTGCCAGCAGCTCCCGGACAGGAGGCCCTGAAGCTTTCTTT. The full variable domain, with the rest looked up from reference TRBV7-2 and TRBJ1-1, is GAGVSQSPSNKVTEKGKDVELRCDPISGHTALYWYRQSLGQGLEFLIYFQGNSAPDKSGLPSDRFSAERTGGSVSTLTIQRTQQEDSAVYLCASSSRTGGPEAFFGQGTRLTVV.

The chain carries TRBV5-5 and TRBJ2-7, with 8 bases fitting TRBD2. The J segment lost 2 bases and the V segment lost 5 bases, leaving 6 bases of the junction unmatched. CDR3 length: 14 amino acids. The germline V gene encodes CDR1 SGHKS and CDR2 YYEKEE (reference sequence). CDR3: CASRRSGSTYEQYF. The CDR3 nucleotides read TGTGCCAGCAGGCGGAGCGGGAGCACCTACGAGCAGTACTTC.

The chain has TRBV6-5 and TRBJ1-5; 7 positions match TRBD1. Germline assignment: CDR1 MNHEY and CDR2 SVGAGI. The CDR3 sequence is 13 residues long. Trimming removed 5 bases from V and 3 bases from J; junction bases left unmatched: 1. This CDR3 is CASSGTANQPQHF. CDR3 DNA: TGTGCCAGCAGTGGGACAGCCAATCAGCCCCAGCATTTT.

This clone turned up a few times. Here the CDR3 reads CASSQGQGLIEQFF. In DNA, the CDR3 is TGCGCCAGCAGCCAGGGACAGGGCTTAATTGAGCAGTTCTTC. The chain combines TRBV4-1 with TRBJ2-1; 9 positions match TRBD1. V was clipped by 3 bases and J by 9 bases; unmatched bases: 6. CDR1 is MGHRA, CDR2 YSYEKL, per germline. The CDR3 totals 14 residues.

This clone was seen a single time. The chain has TRBV9 and TRBJ2-2; 8 nucleotides line up with TRBD2. The CDR3 sequence is 17 residues long. From germline, CDR1 is SGDLS and CDR2 YYNGEE. J lost 5 bases, V lost 3 bases, and 12 bases had no gene match. In DNA, the CDR3 is TGTGCCAGCAGCGAGAGCTCCGCGGGACTAGTGACCGGGGAGCTGTTTTTT. Amino acid sequence: CASSESSAGLVTGELFF.

The rearrangement uses TRBV6-5 and TRBJ1-2; TRBD1 is a possible D gene (6 bases). V lost 7 bases and J 8 bases, leaving 17 bases between the germline ends. Germline loops: CDR1 MNHEY, CDR2 SVGAGI. The CDR3 runs 13 residues. DNA of the CDR3: TGTGCCAGCAACTCAGGGGAGGGGGACGGCTACACCTTC. It translates to CASNSGEGDGYTF.

In its sample, this clone is medium-sized (0.01 to 0.1%). V is TRBV11-2 and J is TRBJ1-1; D unresolved. V was clipped by 5 bases and J by 1 base, with 11 bases between them. This CDR3 is 14 amino acids long. The germline V gene encodes CDR1 SGHAT and CDR2 FQNNGV. The CDR3 bases are TGTGCCAGCAGCCTTAAGGTGGGGAACACTGAAGCTTTCTTT. It encodes CASSLKVGNTEAFF.

The J gene is TRBJ2-1, the V gene TRBV7-2; possibly TRBD1 for D (5 bases). The germline gives CDR1 SGHTA, CDR2 FQGNSA. The V end was cut by 7 bases, the J end by 3 bases, with 13 bases between. The CDR3 loop spans 14 amino acids. The CDR3 sequence: CASKNDRNYNEQFF. The CDR3 DNA reads TGTGCCAGCAAGAACGACAGAAACTACAATGAGCAGTTCTTC. The variable domain in full, completed from reference TRBV7-2 and TRBJ2-1, reads GAGVSQSPSNKVTEKGKDVELRCDPISGHTALYWYRQSLGQGLEFLIYFQGNSAPDKSGLPSDRFSAERTGGSVSTLTIQRTQQEDSAVYLCASKNDRNYNEQFFGPGTRLTVL.

This clone was observed a handful of times. This chain uses TRBV19 with TRBJ1-1; D is unclear. CDR1 and CDR2 (germline): LNHDA, SQIVND (reference sequence). The V gene lost 10 bases and the J gene lost 1 base, with 7 bases spanning the gap. The CDR3 is made up of 11 amino acids. CDR3 sequence (DNA): TGTGCCACGCGGGGGAACACTGAAGCTTTCTTT. Translating it yields CATRGNTEAFF.

This clone occurred once. This chain connects TRBV7-9 to TRBJ1-2, with 8 bases that match TRBD1. V trimming: 0 bases; J trimming: 6 bases; junction bases outside the gene matches: 6. CDR3 length: 15 amino acids. Germline-derived CDR1 and CDR2 are SEHNR and FQNEAQ (reference sequence). This CDR3 is CASSLAGQGVNGYTF. CDR3 coding DNA: TGTGCCAGCAGCTTAGCCGGACAGGGTGTTAATGGCTACACCTTC.

The rearrangement links TRBV4-1 to TRBJ1-1, with TRBD1 identical over 7 bases. The germline V gene encodes CDR1 MGHRA and CDR2 YSYEKL. The CDR3 has 17 amino acids. V shed 0 bases and J 1 base; nucleotides not matched to a gene: 8. This CDR3 reads CASSQDPPTGQNTEAFF. The CDR3 nucleotides read TGCGCCAGCAGCCAAGATCCTCCGACAGGGCAGAACACTGAAGCTTTCTTT.

The chain couples TRBV9 to TRBJ1-2; D gene uncertain. The CDR3 runs 14 residues. Germline lookup yields CDR1 SGDLS and CDR2 YYNGEE. Trimming stripped 3 bases from V and 0 bases from J, with 9 bases between. The CDR3 DNA sequence: TGTGCCAGCAGCGCAGTGAACGCTAACTATGGCTACACCTTC. Translation: CASSAVNANYGYTF.

Here the CDR3 reads CASSTPPGNEQFF. CDR3 bases: TGTGCCAGCTCCACCCCACCGGGGAATGAGCAGTTCTTC. The rearrangement uses TRBV18 and TRBJ2-1, with TRBD2 as a possible D gene (5 bases). This CDR3 is built from 13 residues. Germline values: CDR1 KGHSH, CDR2 LQKENI. Trimming stripped 6 bases from V and 7 bases from J, with 13 bases between.

The chain employs TRBV27 and TRBJ2-3, with 7 bases that match TRBD2. From germline, CDR1 is MNHEY and CDR2 SMNVEV (reference sequence). Germline trimming cut 2 bases from V and 7 bases from J; bases unmatched to any gene: 15. This CDR3 has 17 residues. CDR3 amino acids: CASSLTAGGSIWYTQYF. In nucleotides, the CDR3 is TGTGCCAGCAGTTTAACGGCGGGCGGGAGCATTTGGTATACGCAGTATTTT.

This clone was found once. The chain employs TRBV7-2 and TRBJ2-7, with D possibly matching TRBD2 (6 bases). Trimming removed 1 base at V and 8 bases at J, with 12 bases between. The CDR3 is 13 amino acids. Germline values: CDR1 SGHTA, CDR2 FQGNSA. The CDR3 protein is CASSLVGGGQQYF. The CDR3 DNA follows: TGTGCCAGCAGCTTAGTGGGGGGTGGGCAGCAGTACTTC. Together with reference TRBV7-2 and TRBJ2-7, the CDR3 gives the full variable domain: GAGVSQSPSNKVTEKGKDVELRCDPISGHTALYWYRQSLGQGLEFLIYFQGNSAPDKSGLPSDRFSAERTGGSVSTLTIQRTQQEDSAVYLCASSLVGGGQQYFGPGTRLTVT.

This clone appeared a single time. This rearrangement joins TRBV28 to TRBJ2-5; D is unclear. The CDR3 is 14 residues long. Per the germline V gene, CDR1 is MDHEN and CDR2 is SYDVKM. V gave up 4 bases and J gave up 1 base, with 10 bases separating them. The CDR3 loop reads CASSSTEFQETQYF. CDR3 nucleotides: TGTGCCAGCAGTTCCACAGAGTTCCAAGAGACCCAGTACTTC.

This clone was seen once. CDR3 in amino acids: CASSVLLGNTEAFF. CDR3 coding DNA: TGTGCCAGCAGTGTGTTGCTGGGGAACACTGAAGCTTTCTTT. The J gene is TRBJ1-1, the V gene TRBV27, with unresolved D. Trimming shortened V by 5 bases and J by 1 base, and 11 bases separated the two germline ends. This CDR3 region has 14 residues. The germline CDR1 and CDR2 sequences are MNHEY and SMNVEV (reference sequence).

Comment on this clone: This could be a read error, since a much larger clone is one nucleotide away. Other DNA sequences in this sample translate to the same CDR3. The V gene is TRBV5-4, the J gene TRBJ1-1, with D unclear. CDR1 and CDR2 from the germline V gene are SGHNT and YYREEE (reference sequence). The CDR3 totals 13 residues. The CDR3 loop is CASSLELQPEAFF. The CDR3 DNA follows: TGTGCTAGCAGCTTGGAGTTGCAGCCTGAAGCTTTCTTT. The variable domain in full, completed from reference TRBV5-4 and TRBJ1-1, reads ETGVTQSPTHLIKTRGQQVTLRCSSQSGHNTVSWYQQALGQGPQFIFQYYREEENGRGNFPPRFSGLQFPNYSSELNVNALELDDSALYLCASSLELQPEAFFGQGTRLTVV.

The CDR3 sequence is CASSLPGDTEAFF. The CDR3 DNA is TGTGCCAGCAGTTTACCCGGGGACACTGAAGCTTTCTTT. The genes are TRBV28 and TRBJ1-1; no clear D gene. Germline V lookup: CDR1 MDHEN, CDR2 SYDVKM. Trimming took off 2 bases at V and 3 bases at J, with 7 bases between the two ends. This CDR3 contains 13 residues.

This clone was detected once. The J gene is TRBJ2-1, the V gene TRBV2, with D maybe TRBD1 (6 bases). The germline gives CDR1 SNHLY, CDR2 FYNNEI. This CDR3 contains 15 residues. Trimming took 3 bases from V and 5 from J, leaving 14 bases between them. This CDR3 reads CASSESQTGNNEQFF. In DNA form, the CDR3 reads TGTGCCAGCAGTGAGTCACAGACAGGAAACAATGAGCAGTTCTTC.

This clone showed up just once. The chain recombines TRBV10-1 with TRBJ1-5, with a possible D match to TRBD1 (5 bases). CDR3 length: 16 amino acids. V shed 9 bases and J shed 0 bases, with 18 bases lying between them. Germline CDR1 is WNHNN and CDR2 is SYGVQD (reference sequence). The CDR3, as DNA: TGCGCCAGTGACGTTCCAGGGCCCTATAGCAATCAGCCCCAGCATTTT. It yields the protein CASDVPGPYSNQPQHF.

This chain links TRBV7-8 with TRBJ2-7; D assignment may be TRBD1 or TRBD2 (5 bases each). The ends were cut back, 4 bases at V and 2 bases at J, with 18 bases in the middle. The CDR3 is 16 residues long. CDR1 is SGHVS and CDR2 is FQNEAQ in the germline V gene. The CDR3 sequence is CASSSNFGDGPYEQYV. The CDR3 DNA reads as TGTGCCAGCAGCTCAAATTTCGGGGACGGACCCTACGAGCAGTACGTC.

With regard to this clone: The same CDR3 also results from other DNA sequences found in this sample. CDR3 bases: TGTGCCAGCAGCTTGGGTGGGGGTCCAAATGAGCAGTTCTTC. Translating gives CASSLGGGPNEQFF. The V gene is TRBV5-6, the J gene TRBJ2-1; D is perhaps TRBD1 or TRBD2 (5 bases each). Trimming shortened V by 0 bases and J by 7 bases, and 11 bases separated the two germline ends. The germline CDR1 and CDR2 sequences are SGHDT and YYEEEE. The CDR3 totals 14 residues.